Listed below are T cell receptor beta chains from one sample, sequenced in a study of T cells in Graves' hyperthyroidism and ophthalmopathy. From the multiplex PCR reads, TCRdb called clonotypes with MiXCR, one entry per CDR3 protein. The top ten hold about 25% of the sample, which has 75,000 to 100,000 distinct CDR3 sequences, around 50% seen once. Sequencing was done on a sample of blood. These receptors were taken from a woman aged 40 to 50 with Graves' hyperthyroidism. Both conserved end residues are part of each CDR3. The D gene is left open where the match is weak. Rows may omit the clone size; those that give it use once, few, many or a size class.

TRBV6-5	-	TRBJ2-2	many	CASSLSANTGELFF	TGTGCCAGCAGTCTTAGCGCGAACACCGGGGAGCTGTTTTTT
TRBV20-1	-	TRBJ1-1	once	CSAGLGGTEAFF	TGCAGCGCGGGGCTGGGGGGAACTGAAGCTTTCTTT
TRBV2	TRBD2	TRBJ2-6	many	CASSVWGGLTGANVLTF	TGTGCCAGCAGTGTATGGGGGGGTTTGACTGGGGCCAACGTCCTGACTTTC
TRBV2	TRBD2	TRBJ2-5	-	CASSGGQLVNQPQYF	TGTGCCAGCTCGGGAGGGCAGCTGGTAAATCAGCCCCAGTACTTC
TRBV29-1	TRBD2	TRBJ2-5	many	CSAPTSGRLETQYF	TGCAGCGCTCCCACTAGCGGGAGGCTAGAGACCCAGTACTTC
TRBV7-8	TRBD1	TRBJ2-7	many	CASSLPGTGSAIYGEQYF	TGTGCCAGCAGCTTACCTGGGACAGGTTCTGCAATCTACGGCGAGCAGTACTTC
TRBV29-1	-	TRBJ2-5	-	CSAGEVTQYF	TGCAGCGCTGGGGAGGTGACCCAGTACTTC
TRBV29-1	-	TRBJ2-5	-	CSLVLGQETQYF	TGCAGCTTAGTACTAGGACAAGAGACCCAGTACTTC
TRBV10-3	-	TRBJ1-2	-	CAISPGYGYTF	TGTGCCATCAGTCCTGGCTATGGCTACACCTTC
TRBV2	-	TRBJ1-1	many	CASTRGGYDKKAFF	TGTGCCAGCACCCGGGGGGGGTATGATAAAAAAGCTTTCTTT
TRBV29-1	TRBD2	TRBJ2-5	-	CSLVVSGGETQYF	TGCAGCTTAGTCGTGTCGGGAGGAGAGACCCAGTACTTC
TRBV29-1	TRBD1	TRBJ2-6	-	CSGGQGANVLTF	TGCAGCGGGGGACAGGGGGCCAACGTCCTGACTTTC
TRBV19	-	TRBJ1-1	many	CASSLGRWGTEAFF	TGTGCCAGTAGTCTGGGACGGTGGGGCACTGAAGCTTTCTTT
TRBV29-1	TRBD1	TRBJ2-7	few	CSLAGTAYEQYF	TGCAGCTTAGCCGGGACAGCCTACGAGCAGTACTTC
TRBV7-8	-	TRBJ2-5	many	CASSQANPGKGQETQYF	TGCGCCAGCAGCCAAGCCAATCCAGGGAAGGGGCAAGAGACCCAGTACTTC
TRBV15	TRBD2	TRBJ2-7	-	CATSRGLAPTYGQYF	TGTGCCACCAGCAGAGGACTAGCGCCTACCTACGGGCAGTACTTC
TRBV4-1	-	TRBJ1-4	many	CASSHRAVKLFF	TGCGCCAGCAGCCACAGGGCGGTAAAACTGTTTTTT
TRBV7-8	TRBD2	TRBJ2-7	many	CASSSSGLVYEQYF	TGTGCCAGCAGCAGTAGCGGGTTAGTCTACGAGCAGTACTTC
TRBV29-1	-	TRBJ2-7	-	CSVGGAGDEQYF	TGCAGCGTTGGGGGCGCGGGTGACGAGCAGTACTTC
TRBV7-9	-	TRBJ1-2	-	CASSLQGIGSGGGNYGYTF	TGTGCCAGCAGCTTACAGGGAATCGGGTCCGGGGGCGGGAACTATGGCTACACCTTC
TRBV28	-	TRBJ2-5	many	CASSAPGSQETQYF	TGTGCCAGCAGTGCTCCCGGGTCGCAAGAGACCCAGTACTTC
TRBV7-2	-	TRBJ1-2	many	CASSFGRGGYGYTF	TGTGCCAGCAGCTTCGGTAGGGGAGGCTATGGCTACACCTTC
TRBV5-4	-	TRBJ2-5	-	CASSSGTGDQETQYF	TGTGCCAGCAGCTCCGGGACGGGGGACCAAGAGACCCAGTACTTC
TRBV25-1	TRBD1	TRBJ1-1	-	CASPGQGAIENTEAFF	TGTGCCAGCCCAGGACAGGGGGCAATTGAGAACACTGAAGCTTTCTTT
TRBV18	TRBD1	TRBJ2-7	few	CASSPVGTGAYEQYF	TGTGCCAGCTCACCGGTGGGGACAGGGGCCTACGAGCAGTACTTC
TRBV13	-	TRBJ1-1	-	CASSSGTDTEAFF	TGTGCCAGCAGCTCGGGGACGGACACTGAAGCTTTCTTT
TRBV7-2	-	TRBJ2-7	medium-sized	CASSYSYGSYEQYF	TGTGCCAGCAGCTATTCCTACGGGTCCTACGAGCAGTACTTC
TRBV30	-	TRBJ1-5	many	CAWGGGFGNQPQHF	TGTGCCTGGGGAGGGGGATTTGGCAATCAGCCCCAGCATTTT
TRBV2	TRBD1	TRBJ2-2	-	CASSAPGQGATGGLFF	TGTGCCAGCAGTGCGCCGGGACAGGGGGCTACCGGGGGGCTGTTTTTT
TRBV10-3	TRBD1	TRBJ2-3	many	CASDRGTGGDTQYF	TGTGCCAGCGACCGCGGGACAGGTGGGGATACGCAGTATTTT
TRBV29-1	TRBD1	TRBJ1-6	-	CSVERDRAGSPLHF	TGCAGCGTTGAACGGGACAGGGCGGGTTCACCCCTCCACTTT
TRBV11-2	TRBD1	TRBJ2-5	-	CASSATGKQETQYF	TGTGCCAGCAGCGCGACAGGGAAACAAGAGACCCAGTACTTC
TRBV7-2	TRBD2	TRBJ2-7	-	CASSPIRTSGSYEQHF	TGTGCCAGCAGCCCGATCCGGACTAGCGGCTCCTACGAGCAGCACTTC
TRBV2	TRBD2	TRBJ2-5	-	CASSSEGTTAPWVETQYF	TGTGCCAGCAGTTCTGAAGGGACTACGGCCCCGTGGGTGGAGACCCAGTACTTC
TRBV29-1	-	TRBJ1-1	many	CSVGGGSTEAFF	TGCAGCGTTGGCGGGGGAAGCACTGAAGCTTTCTTT
TRBV29-1	-	TRBJ2-7	few	CSVPRGDRGSYEQYF	TGCAGCGTTCCCCGGGGGGACAGAGGCTCCTACGAGCAGTACTTC
TRBV20-1	-	TRBJ2-2	-	CSASTGELFF	TGCAGTGCTAGCACCGGGGAGCTGTTTTTT
TRBV14	-	TRBJ1-2	-	CASSRFGVYGYTF	TGCGCCAGCAGCCGGTTCGGAGTTTATGGCTACACCTTC
TRBV12-3/TRBV12-4	-	TRBJ2-2	many	CASSLAVGRGHTGELFF	TGTGCCAGCAGTTTAGCTGTGGGCAGGGGTCACACCGGGGAGCTGTTTTTT
TRBV4-1	TRBD1	TRBJ2-2	many	CASSMDRASGELFF	TGCGCCAGCAGCATGGACAGGGCGAGCGGGGAGCTGTTTTTT
TRBV5-1	TRBD2	TRBJ2-5	once	CASSGTSGRETQYF	TGCGCCAGCAGCGGGACTAGCGGGAGAGAGACCCAGTACTTC
TRBV5-1	TRBD1	TRBJ2-2	many	CASTGLTGGANTGELFF	TGCGCCAGCACAGGCCTGACAGGGGGCGCGAACACCGGGGAGCTGTTTTTT
TRBV5-1	-	TRBJ1-1	-	CASLKQGGTEAFF	TGTGCCAGCCTAAAACAGGGAGGGACTGAAGCTTTCTTT
TRBV4-2	TRBD2	TRBJ2-2	-	CASSQASGWTGELFF	TGTGCCAGCAGCCAAGCTAGCGGGTGGACCGGGGAGCTGTTTTTT
TRBV9	TRBD1	TRBJ2-7	many	CASSVGGQVTYEQYF	TGTGCCAGCAGCGTAGGGGGACAGGTTACCTACGAGCAGTACTTC
TRBV7-8	-	TRBJ2-2	-	CASRGWNTGELFF	TGTGCCAGCAGGGGTTGGAACACCGGGGAGCTGTTTTTT
TRBV7-2	TRBD1	TRBJ1-2	-	CASSFIGTGYGYTF	TGTGCAAGCAGCTTCATCGGGACAGGCTATGGCTACACCTTC
TRBV5-5	-	TRBJ2-2	many	CASSFGGNLNTGELFF	TGTGCCAGCAGCTTCGGAGGCAACTTGAACACCGGGGAGCTGTTTTTT
TRBV7-9	-	TRBJ2-7	-	CASSSLGGILREQYF	TGTGCCAGCAGCTCCCTCGGCGGTATACTACGAGAGCAGTACTTC
TRBV7-6	TRBD2	TRBJ2-3	-	CASSLASTSGISTDTQYF	TGTGCCAGCAGCTTAGCATCTACTAGCGGAATCTCCACAGATACGCAGTATTTT
TRBV12-3/TRBV12-4	TRBD2	TRBJ2-7	few	CASSTSTGVTSGRASYEQYF	TGTGCCAGCAGTACCTCGACAGGGGTGACTAGCGGGAGGGCCTCCTACGAGCAGTACTTC
TRBV4-1	-	TRBJ1-5	-	CASSQDGYQPQHF	TGCGCCAGCAGCCAAGATGGGTATCAGCCCCAGCATTTT
TRBV7-9	TRBD1	TRBJ1-3	-	CASSFPGQGEKGNTIYF	TGTGCCAGCAGCTTCCCGGGACAGGGAGAAAAAGGAAACACCATATATTTT
TRBV7-8	TRBD1	TRBJ2-5	-	CASSENQGAETQYF	TGTGCCAGCAGCGAAAATCAGGGGGCGGAGACCCAGTACTTC
TRBV7-2	TRBD1	TRBJ1-2	many	CASSLQGAGYGYTF	TGTGCCAGCAGCCTACAGGGGGCTGGGTATGGCTACACCTTC
TRBV2	TRBD1	TRBJ1-1	-	CASTLDRERAFF	TGTGCCAGCACCCTCGACAGGGAGAGAGCTTTCTTT
TRBV7-2	-	TRBJ2-5	-	CASSLEATQYF	TGTGCCAGCAGCTTAGAGGCTACCCAGTACTTC
TRBV12-3/TRBV12-4	-	TRBJ1-6	once	CVSSFGQGNSPLHF	TGTGTCAGCAGTTTTGGGCAGGGGAATTCACCCCTCCACTTT